These 26 T cell receptor beta chains originate from one sample sequenced in a study of cytomegalovirus exposure and HLA in healthy donors. 13 Jbeta primers and 60 Vbeta primers were used for the PCR. The method was immunoSEQ multiplex PCR; TCRdb's version includes in-frame clones alone and lacks a portion of them. The sample consists of 90,000 to 110,000 clones, 76% of them appearing once. Sequenced material: PBMCs. These TCRs come from a man in his forties in good health and CMV-seropositive.

The gene calls are TRBV28 and TRBJ2-1; D is possibly TRBD2 (6 bases). The ends were cut back, 10 bases at V and 1 base at J, with 17 bases in the middle. The CDR3 loop spans 15 amino acids. The germline V gene has CDR1 MDHEN and CDR2 SYDVKM. CDR3 protein: CATRTRGKSYNEQFF. CDR3 DNA sequence: TGTGCCACCCGGACCCGCGGGAAATCCTACAATGAGCAGTTCTTC.

Worth noting for this clone: At the DNA level, this CDR3 is encoded by other sequences in the same sample as well. The chain employs TRBV19 and TRBJ2-2; D perhaps matches TRBD2 (5 bases). Trimming cost V 4 bases and J 2 bases, with 8 bases left between them. Germline V gene data show CDR1 as LNHDA and CDR2 as SQIVND (reference sequence). The CDR3 totals 14 residues. The CDR3 here is CASSTGINTGELFF. The CDR3 region has the DNA TGTGCCAGTAGTACGGGGATCAACACCGGGGAGCTGTTTTTT.

This clone has only a few counts. The V and J genes are TRBV11-2 and TRBJ2-2; maybe TRBD1 (6 bases). From germline, CDR1 is SGHAT and CDR2 FQNNGV. Trimming removed 10 bases from V and 0 bases from J, with 15 bases in between. The CDR3 covers 15 residues. The CDR3 here is CATGLGTTNTGELFF. CDR3 bases: TGTGCCACCGGTCTTGGGACAACGAACACCGGGGAGCTGTTTTTT.

This clone has just a few counts. The chain couples TRBV6-5 to TRBJ1-5; D gene uncertain. The ends were cut back, 1 base at V and 1 base at J, with 8 bases in the middle. The CDR3 spans 15 residues. Germline-derived CDR1 and CDR2 are MNHEY and SVGAGI. As DNA, the CDR3 is TGTGCCAGCAGTTACTACAGAGAAAGCAATCAGCCCCAGCATTTT. Amino acids: CASSYYRESNQPQHF.

CDR3 coding DNA: TGTGCCAGCAGCTTAGGCAGACTCACCGGGGAGCTGTTTTTT. Its translation: CASSLGRLTGELFF. This rearrangement joins TRBV5-8 to TRBJ2-2; no reliable D call. The ends were cut back, 2 bases at V and 4 bases at J, with 9 bases in the middle. CDR3 length: 14 amino acids. Looked up from germline, CDR1 is SGHTS and CDR2 is YDEGEE.

Comments on this clone: The junction differs from germline at one of its ends, possibly a read error. J is TRBJ2-2 and V is TRBV18; D uncertain. This CDR3 comprises 14 residues. Germline-derived CDR1 and CDR2 are KGHSH and LQKENI. CDR3 sequence: CANSPPTRTGELFF. Here the CDR3 DNA reads TGTGCCAACTCACCCCCGACTCGCACCGGGGAGCTGTTTTTT.

This clone is a singleton in its sample. The chain is built from TRBV9 and TRBJ2-2; the D is unclear. From germline, CDR1 is SGDLS and CDR2 YYNGEE. V dropped 1 base and J dropped 0 bases, with 7 bases sitting between them. The CDR3 covers 15 residues. The CDR3 loop is CASSVRGANTGELFF. CDR3 DNA: TGTGCCAGCAGCGTACGCGGCGCGAACACCGGGGAGCTGTTTTTT.

V is TRBV7-9 and J is TRBJ2-7; D is uncertain. The germline gives CDR1 SEHNR, CDR2 FQNEAQ (reference sequence). The CDR3 is made up of 13 amino acids. V lost 4 bases, J lost 4 bases, and 11 bases lay in between. This CDR3 reads CASSSPVGYEQYF. The CDR3 bases are TGTGCCAGCAGCTCCCCGGTTGGTTACGAGCAGTACTTC.

The chain recombines TRBV6-5 with TRBJ1-2; maybe TRBD1 (6 bases). The V and J ends lost 10 bases and 2 bases respectively, with 14 bases between them. The CDR3 totals 13 residues. Looked up from germline, CDR1 is MNHEY and CDR2 is SVGAGI. The CDR3 DNA is TGTGCCATCTCGGACAGATTAAACTATGGCTACACCTTC. Its protein is CAISDRLNYGYTF.

V usage is TRBV6-5 and J usage is TRBJ2-3; 7 nucleotides line up with TRBD1. CDR1 and CDR2 (germline): MNHEY, SVGAGI. The CDR3 consists of 15 residues. V was pared by 2 bases and J by 0 bases, with 2 bases of the junction left unmatched. CDR3 in DNA: TGTGCCAGCAGTTACGGACAGGTCAGCACAGATACGCAGTATTTT. This encodes CASSYGQVSTDTQYF.

V is TRBV11-3 and J is TRBJ2-5; D may be TRBD1 (5 bases). The end of the DNA is better explained by TRBJ2-7, so the J call may be wrong. The CDR3 runs to 12 residues. Germline CDR1 and CDR2: SGHNT and YENEEA. For the CDR3, the DNA is TGTGCCAGCAGCTTAAGGCAGGGCGAGCAGTACTTC. Its translation is CASSLRQGEQYF.

The chain carries TRBV5-4 and TRBJ1-2; 7 nucleotides align to TRBD1. J was trimmed by 2 bases and V by 5 bases; bases with no gene match: 6. The CDR3 extends over 14 amino acids. Looked up from germline, CDR1 is SGHNT and CDR2 is YYREEE (reference sequence). CDR3 residues: CASRPGGMNYGYTF. In DNA, the CDR3 is TGTGCCAGCAGACCAGGGGGAATGAACTATGGCTACACCTTC. The whole variable domain, filled in from reference TRBV5-4 and TRBJ1-2, reads ETGVTQSPTHLIKTRGQQVTLRCSSQSGHNTVSWYQQALGQGPQFIFQYYREEENGRGNFPPRFSGLQFPNYSSELNVNALELDDSALYLCASRPGGMNYGYTFGSGTRLTVV.

With respect to this clone: As the CDR3 is not closed by the conserved phenylalanine or tryptophan, this likely results from a read error. V and J are TRBV2 and TRBJ2-3; TRBD2 aligns across 11 bases. This CDR3 is 13 amino acids long. Germline trimming cut 9 bases from V and 3 bases from J; bases unmatched to any gene: 2. The germline CDR1 and CDR2 sequences are SNHLY and FYNNEI. For the CDR3, the DNA is TGTGCCAGTCTAGCGGGGGGTACAGATACGCAGTATCTT. Its translation: CASLAGGTDTQYL.

This clone has a handful of counts. Here the CDR3 reads CASSLERVGTGELFF. In nucleotides, the CDR3 is TGTGCCAGCAGCTTGGAGCGGGTTGGCACCGGGGAGCTGTTTTTT. The chain joins TRBV5-4 to TRBJ2-2; TRBD2 might be the D (6 bases). Trimming shortened V by 0 bases and J by 4 bases, and 10 bases separated the two germline ends. The CDR3 runs 15 residues. CDR1 is SGHNT and CDR2 is YYREEE in the germline V gene (reference sequence).

The chain has TRBV7-2 and TRBJ1-4; 7 nucleotides match TRBD1. The CDR3 is 13 residues long. V lost 1 base and J lost 10; bases outside the gene matches: 3. CDR1 is SGHTA, CDR2 FQGNSA, per germline. The CDR3 spells CASSLDTGAKLFF. The CDR3 coding sequence is TGTGCCAGCAGCTTAGATACAGGGGCAAAACTGTTTTTT.

The genes are TRBV29-1 and TRBJ2-1, with 10 bases that match TRBD2. Trimming cost V 6 bases and J 7 bases; bases outside gene matches: 6. CDR3 size: 13 residues. In germline, CDR1 is SQVTM, CDR2 ANQGSEA. The CDR3 loop reads CSVQAGGPNEQFF. DNA of the CDR3: TGCAGCGTACAAGCGGGGGGGCCTAATGAGCAGTTCTTC.

This chain joins TRBV6-1 and TRBJ1-5; possibly TRBD1 for D (5 bases). This CDR3 is 18 amino acids long. In germline, CDR1 is MNHNS, CDR2 SASEGT. V shed 3 bases and J shed 0 bases, with 18 bases lying between them. The CDR3 nucleotides read TGTGCCAGCAGTGATGGGGGTGGGGGGAGTTATAGCAATCAGCCCCAGCATTTT. Its protein product is CASSDGGGGSYSNQPQHF.

V and J are TRBV5-6 and TRBJ2-3; weak D call: TRBD2 (5 bases). The CDR3 extends over 16 amino acids. Trimming took off 2 bases at V and 4 bases at J, with 17 bases between the two ends. Germline lookup yields CDR1 SGHDT and CDR2 YYEEEE. The CDR3, as DNA: TGTGCCAGCAGCTTCAGGTCGCTGGGTAGCGCAGATACGCAGTATTTT. Translation gives CASSFRSLGSADTQYF.

Only a few counts were recorded for this clone. The gene calls are TRBV6-4 and TRBJ2-5, with a tentative D call TRBD1 (6 bases). Germline CDR1 is MRHNA and CDR2 is SNTAGT. CDR3 length equals 15 residues. V was shortened by 7 bases and J by 3 bases, with 18 bases between the two germline ends. CDR3 residues: CASINKPEGEETQYF. The CDR3 bases are TGTGCCAGCATCAACAAGCCAGAGGGGGAAGAGACCCAGTACTTC.

This clone has only a few counts. V is TRBV7-3 and J is TRBJ2-5, with 8 positions matching TRBD1. The CDR3 extends over 13 amino acids. V shed 2 bases, J shed 5 bases, and the junction held 1 base outside the gene matches. The V gene's germline CDR1 is SGHTA and CDR2 FQGTGA. The CDR3 coding sequence is TGTGCCAGCAGCTTATGGACAGGGGAGACCCAGTACTTC. Translation: CASSLWTGETQYF.

V and J are TRBV4-2 and TRBJ1-2; D not certain. V was cut by 0 bases and J by 1 base, with 9 bases left in between. CDR1 and CDR2 from the germline V gene are LGHNA and YNFKEQ. This CDR3 spans 15 amino acids. CDR3 sequence (DNA): TGTGCCAGCAGCCAAGATGCGGGGAATAACTATGGCTACACCTTC. This encodes CASSQDAGNNYGYTF.

This clone was observed a few times. This chain's CDR3 is CASSLMVTGTGTGELFF. In DNA, the CDR3 is TGTGCCAGCAGCTTAATGGTGACAGGGACGGGCACCGGGGAGCTGTTTTTT. The chain couples TRBV7-3 to TRBJ2-2, with 7 bases that match TRBD1. V was clipped by 1 base and J by 4 bases; unmatched bases: 9. From germline, CDR1 is SGHTA and CDR2 FQGTGA. The CDR3 is 17 residues long.

Only one count was recorded for this clone. The gene calls are TRBV6-1 and TRBJ2-7, with D maybe TRBD2 (6 bases). The CDR3 loop spans 11 amino acids. V lost 10 bases and J lost 4, with 11 bases in between. Looked up from germline, CDR1 is MNHNS and CDR2 is SASEGT. The CDR3 here is CATTSGYEQYF. CDR3 DNA: TGTGCCACCACGAGCGGGTACGAGCAGTACTTC.

Regarding this clone: At one end the junction does not follow the germline gene, possibly because of a read error. The rearrangement uses TRBV5-6 and TRBJ2-4; D is uncertain. This CDR3 contains 14 residues. The germline V gene encodes CDR1 SGHDT and CDR2 YYEEEE. CDR3 amino acids: CASSLTGLKNSQYF. The CDR3 nucleotides read TGTGCCAGCAGCCTCACTGGGCTCAAAAACAGTCAGTACTTC. Full variable domain (remainder filled in from reference TRBV5-6 and TRBJ2-4): DAGVTQSPTHLIKTRGQQVTLRCSPKSGHDTVSWYQQALGQGPQFIFQYYEEEERQRGNFPDRFSGHQFPNYSSELNVNALLLGDSALYLCASSLTGLKNSQYFGAGTRLSVL.

This chain uses TRBV28 with TRBJ2-1, with 8 bases aligning to TRBD1. Trimming removed 6 bases from V and 3 bases from J; junction bases left unmatched: 7. CDR3 length equals 15 residues. Germline values: CDR1 MDHEN, CDR2 SYDVKM. CDR3 loop: CASSSQGAGYNEQFF. The CDR3 region has the DNA TGTGCCAGCAGCTCCCAGGGGGCTGGCTACAATGAGCAGTTCTTC.

This chain joins TRBV5-4 and TRBJ1-1, with TRBD1 matching over 7 bases. The CDR3 is 16 amino acids. Unmatched junction bases numbered 15, after V lost 6 bases and J lost 4 bases. From germline, CDR1 is SGHNT and CDR2 YYREEE (reference sequence). Written as DNA, the CDR3 is TGTGCCAGCAACTTCGCGCCTAGGGGGCTAGGCACTGAAGCTTTCTTT. This codes for CASNFAPRGLGTEAFF.